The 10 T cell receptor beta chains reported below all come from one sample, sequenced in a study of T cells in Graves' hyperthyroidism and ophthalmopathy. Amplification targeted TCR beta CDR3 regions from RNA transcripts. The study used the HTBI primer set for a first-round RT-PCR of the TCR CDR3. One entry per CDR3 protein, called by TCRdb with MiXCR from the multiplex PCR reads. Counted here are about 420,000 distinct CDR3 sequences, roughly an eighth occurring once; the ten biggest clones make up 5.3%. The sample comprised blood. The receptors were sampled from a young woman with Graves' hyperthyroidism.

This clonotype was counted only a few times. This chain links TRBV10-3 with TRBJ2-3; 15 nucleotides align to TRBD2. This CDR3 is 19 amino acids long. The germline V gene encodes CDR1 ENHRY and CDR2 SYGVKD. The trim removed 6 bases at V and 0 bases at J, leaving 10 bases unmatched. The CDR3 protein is CAISPGTSGRRGSTDTQYF. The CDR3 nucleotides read TGTGCCATCAGCCCCGGGACTAGCGGGAGGAGGGGGAGCACAGATACGCAGTATTTT.

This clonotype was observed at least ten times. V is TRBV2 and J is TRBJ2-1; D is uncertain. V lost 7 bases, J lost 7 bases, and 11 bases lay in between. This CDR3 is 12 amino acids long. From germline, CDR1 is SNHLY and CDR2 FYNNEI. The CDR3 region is CASIGPYNEQFF. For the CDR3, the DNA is TGTGCCAGCATAGGGCCTTATAATGAGCAGTTCTTC.

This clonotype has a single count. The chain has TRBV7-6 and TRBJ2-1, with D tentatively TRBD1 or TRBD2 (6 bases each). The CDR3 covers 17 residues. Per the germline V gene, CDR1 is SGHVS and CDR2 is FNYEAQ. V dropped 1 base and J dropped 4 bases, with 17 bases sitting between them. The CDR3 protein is CASSLGVSEGGYNEQFF. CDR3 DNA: TGTGCCAGCAGCTTAGGGGTTTCGGAGGGGGGTTACAATGAGCAGTTCTTC.

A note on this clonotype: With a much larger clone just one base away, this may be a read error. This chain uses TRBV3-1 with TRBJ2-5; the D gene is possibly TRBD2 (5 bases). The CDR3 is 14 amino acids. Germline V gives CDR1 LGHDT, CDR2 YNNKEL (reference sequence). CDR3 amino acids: CDSSRSRGQETQYF. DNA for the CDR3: TGTGACAGCAGCCGATCTCGGGGCCAAGAGACCCAGTACTTC.

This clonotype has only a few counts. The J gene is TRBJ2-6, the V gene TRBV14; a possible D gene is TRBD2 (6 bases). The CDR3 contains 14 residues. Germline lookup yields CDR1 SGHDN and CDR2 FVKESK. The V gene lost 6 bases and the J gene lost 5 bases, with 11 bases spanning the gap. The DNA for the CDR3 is TGTGCCAGCAGGTCAGGAGGGAGGGCCAACGTCCTGACTTTC. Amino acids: CASRSGGRANVLTF.

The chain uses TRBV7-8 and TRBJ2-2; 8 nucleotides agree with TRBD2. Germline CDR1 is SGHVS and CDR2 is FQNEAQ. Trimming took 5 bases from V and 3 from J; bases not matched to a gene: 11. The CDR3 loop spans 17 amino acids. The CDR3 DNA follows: TGTGCCAGCAGCCCCCTCTCCGGGACTAGAGACACCGGGGAGCTGTTTTTT. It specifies CASSPLSGTRDTGELFF.

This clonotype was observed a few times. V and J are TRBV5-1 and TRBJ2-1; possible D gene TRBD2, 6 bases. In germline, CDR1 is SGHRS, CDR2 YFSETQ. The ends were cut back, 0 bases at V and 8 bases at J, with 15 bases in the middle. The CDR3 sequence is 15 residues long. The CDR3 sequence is CASSLEASEGYEQFF. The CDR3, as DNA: TGCGCCAGCAGCTTGGAAGCTAGCGAGGGGTATGAGCAGTTCTTC.

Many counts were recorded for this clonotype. In DNA form, the CDR3 reads TGTGCCAGTAGCGGGGCGACCACAGATACGCAGTATTTT. Amino acid sequence: CASSGATTDTQYF. The V call is TRBV7-9, the J call TRBJ2-3; 8 nucleotides line up with TRBD2. Germline trimming cut 9 bases from V and 2 bases from J; bases unmatched to any gene: 4. There are 13 residues in the CDR3. Germline CDR1 reads SEHNR; CDR2 reads FQNEAQ (reference sequence). Full variable domain (rest looked up from reference TRBV7-9 and TRBJ2-3): DTGVSQNPRHKITKRGQNVTFRCDPISEHNRLYWYRQTLGQGPEFLTYFQNEAQLEKSRLLSDRFSAERPKGSFSTLEIQRTEQGDSAMYLCASSGATTDTQYFGPGTRLTVL.

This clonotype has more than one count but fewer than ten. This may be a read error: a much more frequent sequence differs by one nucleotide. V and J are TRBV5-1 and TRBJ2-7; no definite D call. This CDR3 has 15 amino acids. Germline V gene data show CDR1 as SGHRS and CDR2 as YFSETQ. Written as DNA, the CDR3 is TGCGCCAGCAGCTTGGACGGCGGCAGCTCTTATGAGCAGTGCTTC. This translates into CASSLDGGSSYEQCF.

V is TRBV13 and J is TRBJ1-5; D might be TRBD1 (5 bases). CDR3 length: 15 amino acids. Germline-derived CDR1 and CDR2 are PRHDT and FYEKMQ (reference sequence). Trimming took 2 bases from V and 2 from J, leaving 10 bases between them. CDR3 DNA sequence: TGTGCCAGCAGCTTAAGAGGGGACGGCAATCAGCCCCAGCATTTT. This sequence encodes CASSLRGDGNQPQHF.